What follows describes a single TCR beta chain. Its matching antigen is unknown. This entry belongs to a study of CD8+CD57+ T cells in acquired aplastic anemia. About the study: Average CD4+ read depth in healthy donors was around 10 million reads.

General study results and limits: Approximately 29 was the count of CD8+ CDR3 sequences that patients shared with controls.

The CDR3 loop spans 16 amino acids. Germline V gene sequence: CDR1 MNHEY, CDR2 SMNVEV (reference sequence). V lost 4 bases and J lost 12; bases outside the gene matches: 16. Genomic DNA was employed as the template in profiling TCR beta VDJ and CDR3. TCRdb ran MiXCR on the reads and lists one entry per CDR3 protein. The sample consists of about 170,000 distinct CDR3 sequences, roughly 45% of them appearing once. Sequencing was done on a sample of sorted CD4+, CD8+, or CD8+CD57+ T cells (not recorded which) from PBMCs. The chain links TRBV27 to TRBJ2-3, with 10 bases that match TRBD2. This TCR was recovered from a human donor in good health. The CDR3 loop reads CASSSVPLAGRIKQYF. Written as DNA, the CDR3 is TGTGCCAGCAGTTCTGTCCCACTAGCGGGGAGGATAAAACAGTATTTT.